This entry features one T cell receptor beta chain sequence. Its antigen is as yet unknown. The table came from immunoSEQ multiplex PCR; TCRdb's copy has only in-frame clones and leaves some out. The sample consists of around 29,000 clones, approximately 90% of them appearing once. These data originate in a study of graft-versus-host responses after intestinal transplantation. Overall study context: Recipients got multivisceral, liver-intestinal, or isolated intestinal transplants. Anti-thymocyte globulin was used for induction in all recipients, who then took tacrolimus and steroids for approximately 3 years. General study results and limits: Early after transplant, HvG clones declined as circulating GvH clones peaked.

After removal of 5 bases from V and 5 bases from J, the junction contained 7 bases not matched to a gene. From germline, CDR1 is SGHVS and CDR2 FNYEAQ. This CDR3 is built from 15 residues. This TCR derives from a human patient who received an intestinal transplant, so some T cells may come from the graft donor. V usage is TRBV7-6 and J usage is TRBJ1-5; 9 bases align to TRBD1. This sample comprised PBMCs, obtained about 430 days after intestinal transplantation. The DNA for the CDR3 is TGTGCCAGCAGCCCGGGACAGGGATCTTATCAGCCCCAGCATTTT. As protein: CASSPGQGSYQPQHF.